The 29 T cell receptor beta chains listed next were all sequenced from one sample in a study of beta chain features in type 1 diabetes. Expressed TCRB transcripts were sequenced because the entire RNA isolate underwent reverse transcription. Generated by immunoSEQ multiplex PCR, the TCRdb table keeps only in-frame clones and is missing some. The table includes under 200,000 clones, about 7.3% detected once. What was sequenced was central memory CD4+ T cells from blood. The origin of the receptors is a man aged 18 to 29 in good health.

This clone has a single count. The chain joins TRBV5-1 to TRBJ2-1; D call uncertain. The ends were cut back, 1 base at V and 8 bases at J, with 13 bases in the middle. Germline V lookup: CDR1 SGHRS, CDR2 YFSETQ. The CDR3 spans 14 residues. CDR3 sequence (DNA): TGCGCCAGCAGCTTGAGGCAGACTCAAGATGAGCAGTTCTTC. Its protein product is CASSLRQTQDEQFF.

The table lists this clone with a few counts. The chain couples TRBV7-6 to TRBJ1-4; 9 bases are a match to TRBD1. CDR1 and CDR2 from the germline V gene are SGHVS and FNYEAQ. V was clipped by 4 bases and J by 8 bases; unmatched bases: 11. There are 16 residues in the CDR3. The CDR3 DNA sequence: TGTGCCAGCAGCTGGAATTCCCCGGGACAGGGCGAAAAACTGTTTTTT. Protein sequence: CASSWNSPGQGEKLFF.

This clone was seen at least ten times. The genes are TRBV29-1 and TRBJ2-3, with 11 bases identical to TRBD2. The CDR3 sequence is 14 residues long. Germline assignment: CDR1 SQVTM and CDR2 ANQGSEA. The trim removed 6 bases at V and 0 bases at J, leaving 2 bases unmatched. The CDR3 DNA follows: TGCAGCGTCGGACTAGCGGGTAGCACAGATACGCAGTATTTT. It encodes CSVGLAGSTDTQYF.

This chain's CDR3 is CASAPRGFSPLHF. The CDR3 DNA sequence: TGTGCCAGCGCCCCTAGGGGTTTTTCACCCCTCCACTTT. This rearrangement joins TRBV6-1 to TRBJ1-6, with D perhaps TRBD1 (5 bases). The CDR3 is 13 residues long. Germline loops: CDR1 MNHNS, CDR2 SASEGT. The V end was cut by 8 bases, the J end by 9 bases, with 14 bases between.

This clone has a count of ten or more. The CDR3 DNA reads as TGTGCCTGGAGAGGGGAGGGCAATGAGCAGTTCTTC. Amino acids: CAWRGEGNEQFF. The chain links TRBV30 to TRBJ2-1, with 7 positions matching TRBD2. Germline V gene data show CDR1 as GTSNPN and CDR2 as SVGIG (reference sequence). V shed 3 bases, J shed 6 bases, and the junction held 2 bases outside the gene matches. The CDR3 has 12 amino acids. Full variable domain (rest looked up from reference TRBV30 and TRBJ2-1): SQTIHQWPATLVQPVGSPLSLECTVEGTSNPNLYWYRQAAGRGLQLLFYSVGIGQISSEVPQNLSASRPQDRQFILSSKKLLLSDSGFYLCAWRGEGNEQFFGPGTRLTVL.

A few counts support this clone. The J gene is TRBJ1-2, the V gene TRBV7-9; D may be TRBD1 (5 bases). The germline V gene has CDR1 SEHNR and CDR2 FQNEAQ (reference sequence). V lost 3 bases and J 1 base, leaving 6 bases between the germline ends. CDR3 length: 13 amino acids. The CDR3 loop reads CASSFGGNYGYTF. The DNA for the CDR3 is TGTGCCAGCAGCTTCGGGGGTAACTATGGCTACACCTTC.

This clone was observed a few times. The chain couples TRBV4-2 to TRBJ2-1, with TRBD1 matching over 7 bases. The CDR3 consists of 14 residues. Unmatched junction bases numbered 3, after V lost 5 bases and J lost 2 bases. In germline, CDR1 is LGHNA, CDR2 YNFKEQ. The chain's CDR3 is CASSRGTAYNEQFF. In DNA, the CDR3 is TGTGCCAGCAGCAGAGGGACAGCCTACAATGAGCAGTTCTTC.

This clone was observed many times. The rearrangement uses TRBV9 and TRBJ2-1; D possibly corresponds to TRBD1 (5 bases). CDR1 and CDR2 from the germline V gene are SGDLS and YYNGEE. Trimming took off 0 bases at V and 5 bases at J, with 9 bases between the two ends. The CDR3 covers 14 residues. CDR3 in amino acids: CASSVGQPNNEQFF. CDR3 DNA: TGTGCCAGCAGCGTAGGACAGCCGAACAATGAGCAGTTCTTC.

The J gene is TRBJ2-2, the V gene TRBV4-3, with D perhaps matching TRBD2 (5 bases). V was trimmed by 0 bases and J by 5 bases, leaving 10 bases between them. The CDR3 is 15 amino acids. Germline CDR1 reads LGHNA; CDR2 reads YSLEER. The CDR3 sequence is CASSQDVRGTGELFF. The CDR3 DNA reads TGCGCCAGCAGCCAAGATGTCCGGGGAACCGGGGAGCTGTTTTTT.

The sample holds a few counts of this clone. The chain couples TRBV11-1 to TRBJ2-7, with D perhaps TRBD1 (7 bases). The CDR3 contains 15 residues. Trimming took 7 bases from V and 3 from J, leaving 19 bases between them. Germline V gives CDR1 SGHAT, CDR2 FQDESV (reference sequence). The chain's CDR3 is CASTRGGGDRYEQYF. The CDR3 bases are TGTGCCAGCACCAGAGGGGGCGGGGACCGCTACGAGCAGTACTTC.

This clone was seen only a few times. The chain is built from TRBV5-6 and TRBJ1-2; weak D call: TRBD1 (5 bases). V gave up 2 bases and J gave up 8 bases, with 19 bases separating them. The CDR3 contains 15 residues. CDR1 and CDR2 from the germline V gene are SGHDT and YYEEEE. The CDR3, as DNA: TGTGCCAGCAGCTTAACGTTACGGGGGTTAATCGGCTACACCTTC. Translation: CASSLTLRGLIGYTF.

This clone was seen a handful of times. The rearrangement uses TRBV9 and TRBJ1-6; TRBD1 might be the D (6 bases). This CDR3 is 14 amino acids long. CDR1 is SGDLS and CDR2 is YYNGEE in the germline V gene. V lost 4 bases, J lost 9 bases, and 14 bases lay in between. The CDR3 reads CASSRTAVTSPLHF. The CDR3 nucleotides are TGTGCCAGCAGCCGGACAGCCGTGACTTCACCCCTCCACTTT.

About this clone itself: One junction end does not reproduce the germline sequence, and a read error may be involved. V usage is TRBV7-3 and J usage is TRBJ2-2; weak D call: TRBD2 (6 bases). The CDR3 loop spans 15 amino acids. CDR1 is SGHTA, CDR2 FQGTGA, per germline. In DNA form, the CDR3 reads TGTGCCAGCAGCTCCTATGGCGGGGATACCGGAGAGCTGTTTTTT. Amino acid sequence: CASSSYGGDTGELFF.

This clone was counted only a few times. The V gene is TRBV19, the J gene TRBJ1-1; 7 bases map to TRBD1. With V trimmed by 7 bases and J by 3 bases, 11 bases remained unmatched. CDR3 size: 15 residues. Germline V gene lookup returns CDR1 LNHDA and CDR2 SQIVND (reference sequence). CDR3 bases: TGTGCCAGTATCCACACACAGGGGTATCACACTGAAGCTTTCTTT. Its translation: CASIHTQGYHTEAFF.

This rearrangement joins TRBV7-3 to TRBJ1-6; a possible D gene is TRBD1 (5 bases). The ends were cut back, 5 bases at V and 10 bases at J, with 12 bases in the middle. This CDR3 is built from 13 residues. Germline V gene sequence: CDR1 SGHTA, CDR2 FQGTGA. The DNA of the CDR3 is TGTGCCAGCAGCCCGACAGTGATCTCACCCCTCCACTTT. Protein sequence: CASSPTVISPLHF.

This chain joins TRBV7-3 and TRBJ2-1, with 12 bases that match TRBD2. CDR1 is SGHTA, CDR2 FQGTGA, per germline. The CDR3 length is 17 residues. With 0 bases clipped from V and 4 bases from J, the junction kept 4 bases outside the gene matches. The CDR3 DNA reads as TGTGCCAGCAGCTTAACGCACCTAGCGGGGGGGTACAATGAGCAGTTCTTC. This translates into CASSLTHLAGGYNEQFF.

This clone was recorded a few times. As DNA, the CDR3 is TGTGCCAGCAGCTTAGTGGGGGGGCCATGGGCCGGGGAGCTGTTTTTT. Residues: CASSLVGGPWAGELFF. The J gene is TRBJ2-2, the V gene TRBV7-2; D perhaps matches TRBD2 (7 bases). Germline V lookup: CDR1 SGHTA, CDR2 FQGNSA. There are 16 residues in the CDR3. Trimming stripped 1 base from V and 6 bases from J, with 15 bases between.

This clone appeared a few times. The rearrangement uses TRBV6-5 and TRBJ1-3; 9 positions agree with TRBD1. CDR1 MNHEY and CDR2 SVGAGI come from the germline V gene. With 6 bases clipped from V and 2 bases from J, the junction kept 5 bases outside the gene matches. CDR3 length equals 15 residues. In DNA form, the CDR3 reads TGTGCCAGCAGGACCCGGACAGGGGCTGGAAACACCATATATTTT. Protein product: CASRTRTGAGNTIYF.

In this sample, this clone turned up many times. The V call is TRBV30, the J call TRBJ1-5; D possibly corresponds to TRBD1 (6 bases). CDR1 is GTSNPN and CDR2 is SVGIG in the germline V gene (reference sequence). The CDR3 loop spans 15 amino acids. Trimming took 3 bases from V and 0 from J, leaving 12 bases between them. CDR3 sequence (DNA): TGTGCCTGGAGACCAGGGGAATATAGCAATCAGCCCCAGCATTTT. The encoded protein is CAWRPGEYSNQPQHF.

This clone came up a few times. The chain uses TRBV7-9 and TRBJ1-1; TRBD1 is a possible D gene (5 bases). This CDR3 has 14 residues. Trimming stripped 3 bases from V and 2 bases from J, with 10 bases between. Germline V gives CDR1 SEHNR, CDR2 FQNEAQ (reference sequence). The CDR3 loop reads CASSFQGRNTEAFF. In nucleotides, the CDR3 is TGTGCCAGCAGCTTCCAGGGTCGAAACACTGAAGCTTTCTTT.

The chain employs TRBV7-2 and TRBJ2-7; the D gene is possibly TRBD2 (6 bases). The ends were cut back, 5 bases at V and 5 bases at J, with 13 bases in the middle. Germline lookup yields CDR1 SGHTA and CDR2 FQGNSA. CDR3 length equals 13 residues. This chain's CDR3 is CASSLTRRDEQYF. CDR3 DNA: TGTGCCAGCAGCCTAACCCGGAGGGACGAGCAGTACTTC.

This clone came up a few times. The rearrangement joins TRBV15 to TRBJ2-2, with 9 bases matching TRBD2. Unmatched junction bases numbered 5, after V lost 1 base and J lost 5 bases. This CDR3 has 16 residues. Germline V gene lookup returns CDR1 LNHNV and CDR2 YYDKDF (reference sequence). The DNA of the CDR3 is TGTGCCACCAGCAGAGGGGGACTAGCTAGTACCGGGGAGCTGTTTTTT. It specifies CATSRGGLASTGELFF.

The CDR3 DNA follows: TGTGCCAGCAGACCCACAGGATTCTATGGCTACACCTTC. It yields the protein CASRPTGFYGYTF. The chain uses TRBV28 and TRBJ1-2; tentative D call: TRBD1 (5 bases). V was cut by 6 bases and J by 4 bases, with 12 bases left in between. CDR3 length: 13 residues. Germline CDR1 reads MDHEN; CDR2 reads SYDVKM.

There are a few counts of this clone. The CDR3 DNA reads as TGCGCCAGCAGCTTACAGGGTTCGTCTGGAAACACCATATATTTT. Translating gives CASSLQGSSGNTIYF. The chain is built from TRBV5-1 and TRBJ1-3, with D tentatively TRBD1 (6 bases). Trimming pared 2 bases from V and 1 base from J, leaving 10 bases between. The CDR3 runs 15 residues. The germline gives CDR1 SGHRS, CDR2 YFSETQ.

The chain links TRBV7-8 to TRBJ1-2; D not certain. This CDR3 has 13 residues. Germline loops: CDR1 SGHVS, CDR2 FQNEAQ. The V and J ends lost 0 bases and 8 bases respectively, with 10 bases between them. CDR3 sequence reads: CASSLAFGWGYTF. DNA for the CDR3: TGTGCCAGCAGCTTAGCGTTCGGGTGGGGCTACACCTTC.

The CDR3 coding sequence is TGCGCCAGCAGCCAAGATCCCGGGACAGGGGAGGAAAAACTGTTTTTT. This encodes CASSQDPGTGEEKLFF. This sequence joins TRBV4-1 and TRBJ1-4, with 10 bases that match TRBD1. Germline-derived CDR1 and CDR2 are MGHRA and YSYEKL. There are 16 residues in the CDR3. The V gene end was trimmed by 0 bases and the J gene end by 8 bases; junction bases not matched to a gene: 6.

V usage is TRBV15 and J usage is TRBJ2-7, with TRBD1 identical over 7 bases. Germline lookup yields CDR1 LNHNV and CDR2 YYDKDF (reference sequence). CDR3 length: 15 residues. V lost 0 bases and J lost 1; bases outside the gene matches: 3. The CDR3, as DNA: TGTGCCACCAGCAGAGAACAGGGGCTATCCTACGAGCAGTACTTC. This gives the protein CATSREQGLSYEQYF. Full variable domain (outside the CDR3, taken from reference TRBV15 and TRBJ2-7): DAMVIQNPRYQVTQFGKPVTLSCSQTLNHNVMYWYQQKSSQAPKLLFHYYDKDFNNEADTPDNFQSRRPNTSFCFLDIRSPGLGDTAMYLCATSREQGLSYEQYFGPGTRLTVT.

The CDR3 DNA follows: TGTGCCACCAGCAGAGATTCAGAGGGTGAGCAGTTCTTC. This codes for CATSRDSEGEQFF. The rearrangement joins TRBV15 to TRBJ2-1; a possible D gene is TRBD2 (5 bases). Germline V gene data show CDR1 as LNHNV and CDR2 as YYDKDF (reference sequence). The length of the CDR3 is 13 residues. V was shortened by 0 bases and J by 9 bases, with 9 bases between the two germline ends. The whole variable domain, filled in from reference TRBV15 and TRBJ2-1, reads DAMVIQNPRYQVTQFGKPVTLSCSQTLNHNVMYWYQQKSSQAPKLLFHYYDKDFNNEADTPDNFQSRRPNTSFCFLDIRSPGLGDTAMYLCATSRDSEGEQFFGPGTRLTVL.

A few counts support this clone. This chain connects TRBV11-1 to TRBJ2-5; D might be TRBD2 (5 bases). Trimming pared 3 bases from V and 4 bases from J, leaving 15 bases between. This CDR3 spans 15 amino acids. Germline-derived CDR1 and CDR2 are SGHAT and FQDESV (reference sequence). CDR3 coding DNA: TGTGCCAGCAGCTTCCCCGGAGGTTCATCAGAGACCCAGTACTTC. Translation: CASSFPGGSSETQYF.